This T cell receptor (beta chain) is drawn from a study of T cell responses to AZD1222 COVID-19 vaccine (dated by TCRdb to the early 2020s). Notes on the research overall: A total of approximately 240 trial participants underwent TCR sequencing, of whom around 200 received two doses of AZD1222 and about 25 received two doses of the MenACWY control vaccine. Enrollment into the trials was organized by age into subgroups of 18-55, 56-69 and 70-plus years, and those subgroups contained 148, 28 and 57 TCR-sequenced participants, respectively. General conclusions and limits of the study: Vaccine-associated CD4 TCRs spanned the whole spike protein, with dominant responses in regions 160-218 and 743-854. Conclusions about previously exposed vaccinees were limited because only a handful of AZD1222 recipients were SARS-CoV-2 seropositive at baseline. Participants were mostly white British and included more females than males, and it was suggested by the authors that clonal diversity may have been underestimated. After two AZD1222 doses, both the breadth and the depth of spike-specific TCRs were significantly higher than at day 0 and than in MenACWY recipients. Because no day 14 peak-response samples were available, the repertoires could be characterized only after the peak T cell response. The 56-69-year group was small, and its depth increase did not reach significance, likely because of low power. Epitopes outside the regions mutated in the B.1.351 and B.1.1.7 variants were reportedly recognized by nearly half of the unique spike-specific TCRs.

The CDR3 regions of human TCRbeta chains were analyzed by immunosequencing. The paper's processing steps were these. TCRs in the repertoires were matched against a reference library of SARS-CoV-2-specific TCRs that had been generated with the MIRA antigen-specificity platform. Breadth was defined as the fraction of unique TCRs that were SARS-CoV-2-associated. Depth was defined as the fraction of total T cells that were SARS-CoV-2-associated. Using the MIRA data, each spike-specific TCR was mapped to the spike region that the TCR reacts to and placed in a CD4 or CD8 class. Log10-transformed breadth and depth values were compared by one-way ANOVA with Sidak's multiple comparisons tests. TCRdb took this table from immuneACCESS and kept in-frame rearrangements with V and J called. Such tables lack part of the clones; where checked against another copy, unresolved V genes explain under half of the gap, and the rest is unexplained. D and trimming were read from the DNA, whereas the V and J calls and clone size are those reported in that table. This sample lists 80,000 to 95,000 clones; about nine tenths were detected once. The ten biggest clones cover 6.9% of the sample.

The sample holds one count of this clone. The target of this receptor is not known. No base qualities exist here, and no much larger clone lies one base off it. The time point label, read with the paper, signifies: about 28 days (+/-7) after the second vaccine dose. Because spike-specific TCR depth and breadth did not differ between the two schedules, AZD1222 recipients who got a second dose at roughly 4 weeks were pooled with those who got a second dose at roughly 12 weeks. Vaccinee samples were obtained from the UK trials COV001 and COV002, which included a single-blind randomized controlled phase 2/3 trial of AZD1222 (ChAdOx1 nCoV-19) in healthy adults. For TCRbeta chain sequencing, PBMC samples were collected from trial participants at day 0 and at day 28 after the second dose. Relative to germline, V is missing 4 bases and J is missing 10 bases, with 9 bases of the junction outside any gene match. Taken from the germline V gene (reference sequence), the CDR1 and CDR2 loops are MNHEY and SMNVEV. The CDR3, from cysteine to phenylalanine, totals 14 residues. CDR3 DNA only is kept here, 42 bases in frame from base 1.

Sequenced material: peripheral blood, taken 28 days after the second AZD1222 dose. The clonotype originates from an adult who received the AZD1222 COVID-19 vaccine. The V gene is TRBV27 and the J gene is TRBJ2-3; 9 of the junction bases match TRBD1. The DNA reads as follows: TGTGCCAGCAGTTCCACCGGGACAGGGAGGGCGCAGTATTTT. It specifies CASSSTGTGRAQYF.